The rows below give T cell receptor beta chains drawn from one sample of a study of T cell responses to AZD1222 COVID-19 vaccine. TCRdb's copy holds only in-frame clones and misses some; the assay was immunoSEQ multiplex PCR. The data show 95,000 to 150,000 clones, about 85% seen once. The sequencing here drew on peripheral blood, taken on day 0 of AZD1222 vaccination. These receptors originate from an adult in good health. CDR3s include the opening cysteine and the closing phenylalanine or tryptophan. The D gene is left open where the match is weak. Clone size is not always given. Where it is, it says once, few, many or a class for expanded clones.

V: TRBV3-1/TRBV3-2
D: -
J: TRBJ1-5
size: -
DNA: TGTGCCAGCAGCCAAGTAAGCGACCAGCCCCAGCATTTT
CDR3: CASSQVSDQPQHF

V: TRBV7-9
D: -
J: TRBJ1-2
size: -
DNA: TGTGCCAGCACCCAAGAGGGTGGCTACACCTTC
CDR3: CASTQEGGYTF

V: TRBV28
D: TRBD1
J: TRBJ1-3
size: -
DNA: TGTGCCACCGTACAGGGGGCGAAGATGAACACCATATATTTT
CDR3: CATVQGAKMNTIYF

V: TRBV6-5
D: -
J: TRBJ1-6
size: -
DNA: TGTGCCAGCAGCTCGAGAGACGGATCACCCCTCCACTTT
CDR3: CASSSRDGSPLHF

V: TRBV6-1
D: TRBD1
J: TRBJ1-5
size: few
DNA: TGTGCCAGCAGTGAAGCGTTGGGACAGGGAAATCAGCCCCAGCATTTT
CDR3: CASSEALGQGNQPQHF

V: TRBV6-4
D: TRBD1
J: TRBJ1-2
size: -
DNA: TGTGCCAGCAGTGGGGACAGGGGTGGCTACACCTTC
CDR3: CASSGDRGGYTF

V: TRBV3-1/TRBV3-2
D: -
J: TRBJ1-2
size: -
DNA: TGTGCCAGCAGCCAAGAGCTGTTAGCTAACTATGGCTACACCTTC
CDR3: CASSQELLANYGYTF

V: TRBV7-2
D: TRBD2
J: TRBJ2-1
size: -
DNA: TGTGCCAGCAGCACGGGACTAGCGGGGGCCTACGGTGAGCAGTTCTTC
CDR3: CASSTGLAGAYGEQFF

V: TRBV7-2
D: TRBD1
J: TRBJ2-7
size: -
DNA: TGTGCCAGCAGCTTCCAGGACAGGGGCGGCCACGAGCAGTACTTC
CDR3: CASSFQDRGGHEQYF

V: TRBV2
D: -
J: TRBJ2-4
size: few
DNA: TGTGCCAGCAGTGGCTTAAGGGAGTTAGCCAAAAACATTCAGTACTTC
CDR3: CASSGLRELAKNIQYF

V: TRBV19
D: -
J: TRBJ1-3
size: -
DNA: TGTGCCGCTAAAAGGGGGGGGACTGGAAACACCATATATTTT
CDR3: CAAKRGGTGNTIYF

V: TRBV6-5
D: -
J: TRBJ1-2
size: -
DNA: TGTGCCAGCCGCCGGGGCACGAACTATGGCTACACCTTC
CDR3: CASRRGTNYGYTF

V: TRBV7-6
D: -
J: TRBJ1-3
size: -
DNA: TGTGCCAGCAGCTTAGGACCGAATTCTGGAAACACCATATATTTT
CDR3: CASSLGPNSGNTIYF

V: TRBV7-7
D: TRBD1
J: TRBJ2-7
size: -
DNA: TGTGCTAGCAGCTACGGGACAGGGGCCTACGAGCAGTACTTC
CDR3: CASSYGTGAYEQYF

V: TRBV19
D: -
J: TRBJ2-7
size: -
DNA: TGTGCCAGTAGTATCCAGGACCGCTACGAGCAGTACTTC
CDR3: CASSIQDRYEQYF

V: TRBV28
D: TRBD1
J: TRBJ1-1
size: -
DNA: TGTGCCAGCAGGACAGGGGGCGGCACTGAAGCTTTCTTT
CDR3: CASRTGGGTEAFF

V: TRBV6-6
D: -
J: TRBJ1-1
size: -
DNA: TGTGCCAGCAGCCTCCATCCGGGGCCTGAAGCTTTCTTT
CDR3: CASSLHPGPEAFF

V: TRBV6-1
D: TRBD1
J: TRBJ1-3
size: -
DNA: TGTGCCAGCAGTGGGGGACAGGGGGCGCGAGGAAACACCATATATTTT
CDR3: CASSGGQGARGNTIYF

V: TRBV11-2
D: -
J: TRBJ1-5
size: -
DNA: TGTGCCAGCAGCTTGGCCTTCAATCAGCCCCAGCATTTT
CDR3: CASSLAFNQPQHF